Below are 30 T cell receptor beta chains sequenced from a single sample in a study of immune characterization of retroperitoneal liposarcoma (dated by TCRdb to the late 2010s). Library preparation was by PCR. The reads were generated on a NextSeq 500. TCRdb trimmed the raw reads at Q25, called clones with MiXCR and kept productive beta chains. Here each entry gathers all rows of one CDR3 protein and keeps the most common genes and DNA. In all, the sample holds around 13,000 distinct CDR3 sequences, and 45% to 50% of those were seen once. The ten largest clones add up to 9% to 15% of the sample. The sample taken for sequencing was tumor tissue. The receptors were sampled from a female donor with retroperitoneal liposarcoma.

This clonotype was picked up one time. The chain recombines TRBV10-3 with TRBJ2-1; D unclear. V lost 3 bases, J lost 7 bases, and 4 bases lay in between. The CDR3 covers 11 residues. CDR1 is ENHRY and CDR2 is SYGVKD in the germline V gene. The CDR3 loop reads CAISDGNEQFF. CDR3 nucleotides: TGTGCCATCAGTGATGGGAATGAGCAGTTCTTC.

V and J are TRBV6-8 and TRBJ2-6; D gene uncertain. Trimming pared 4 bases from V and 12 bases from J, leaving 10 bases between. Germline V gene lookup returns CDR1 MNHGY and CDR2 SAAAGT. The CDR3 consists of 12 residues. Here the CDR3 DNA reads TGTGCCAGCAGTTTCCTCTTGGGCGTCCTGACTTTC. It encodes CASSFLLGVLTF.

As regards this clonotype: A much more abundant neighbour one base away suggests this may be a read error. The V call is TRBV12-3 or TRBV12-4, the J call TRBJ2-1; 9 nucleotides agree with TRBD2. Near its end, the DNA agrees better with TRBJ2-7, so the J call may be wrong. The CDR3 is made up of 14 amino acids. Here the CDR3 DNA reads TGTGCCAGCAGTGTAGCGGGAGTAGGCGATGAGCAGTACTTC. Translated: CASSVAGVGDEQYF.

Sample share makes this clonotype medium-sized. The chain combines TRBV6-5 with TRBJ2-1; 8 bases align to TRBD2. The J call may be wrong; the DNA end is better matched by TRBJ2-7. There are 17 residues in the CDR3. The germline CDR1 and CDR2 sequences are MNHEY and SVGAGI. CDR3 loop: CASSYSTPGRGGYEQYF. The CDR3 DNA sequence: TGTGCCAGCAGTTACTCGACCCCGGGCCGGGGGGGCTACGAGCAGTACTTC.

Concerning this clonotype itself: Sequence at one end of the junction differs from germline and may be a read error. This chain joins TRBV6-5 and TRBJ2-7, with 7 bases aligning to TRBD2. Germline V CDR1 and CDR2: MNHEY, SVGAGI. This CDR3 has 14 residues. CDR3 in DNA: TGTGCCAGCAGTAGCGGGACTGCGTCCTACGCGCAGTACTTC. Its protein product is CASSSGTASYAQYF.

CDR3 sequence reads: CASSHPSGRGDNEQYF. The CDR3 nucleotides read TGCGCCAGCAGCCACCCTAGCGGGAGAGGCGACAATGAGCAGTACTTC. The chain is built from TRBV4-3 and TRBJ2-4; 10 bases are a match to TRBD2. The J segment lost 13 bases and the V segment lost 3 bases, leaving 15 bases of the junction unmatched. There are 16 residues in the CDR3. Germline V gene data show CDR1 as LGHNA and CDR2 as YSLEER.

The genes are TRBV4-1 and TRBJ2-4; 7 nucleotides line up with TRBD1. The J call is doubtful: the DNA matches TRBJ2-7 better. Germline V gene sequence: CDR1 MGHRA, CDR2 YSYEKL. This CDR3 comprises 12 residues. CDR3 nucleotide sequence: TGCGCCAACGGGGACAGCAAATACGAGCAGTACTTC. It yields the protein CANGDSKYEQYF.

This clonotype was observed a few times. V is TRBV6-1 and J is TRBJ2-1; TRBD1 is a possible D gene (6 bases). The CDR3 has 13 amino acids. V dropped 4 bases and J dropped 14 bases, with 18 bases sitting between them. Germline V lookup: CDR1 MNHNS, CDR2 SASEGT. Here the CDR3 DNA reads TGTGCCAGCAGTGTCCCGAACAGGGATAATGAGTTCTTC. Translation gives CASSVPNRDNEFF.

This clonotype is medium-sized in the sample. V gene TRBV27 combines with J gene TRBJ2-1; 8 bases are shared with TRBD1. This CDR3 has 16 amino acids. Germline loops: CDR1 MNHEY, CDR2 SMNVEV (reference sequence). Trimming took 8 bases from V and 0 from J; bases not matched to a gene: 9. CDR3 in DNA: TGTGCCAGCGTAATAACAGGGGGTATCTCCTACAATGAGCAGTTCTTC. This gives the protein CASVITGGISYNEQFF.

In its sample, this clonotype was seen a few times. The chain is built from TRBV6-2 or TRBV6-3 and TRBJ2-7; D remains ambiguous. This CDR3 is 14 amino acids long. The germline gives CDR1 MNHEY, CDR2 SVGEGT. V lost 0 bases, J lost 0 bases, and 6 bases lay in between. The CDR3: CASSYSDTSYEQYF. The CDR3 DNA is TGTGCCAGCAGTTACTCAGACACCTCCTACGAGCAGTACTTC.

As to this clonotype: The conserved closing phenylalanine or tryptophan is absent in this CDR3, likely reflecting a read error. The chain recombines TRBV6-7 with TRBJ2-5; D uncertain. TRBV6-7 belongs to the ORF category, with a function that is uncertain. This CDR3 region has 13 residues. The CDR3 loop is CARSYSRSIEQYV. CDR3 DNA: TGTGCCCGCAGTTACTCACGGTCAATAGAGCAGTACGTC.

CDR3 DNA: TGTGCCAGCAGTAATGACCCCCCGGGGGAAAACACAGATACGCAGTATTTT. It translates to CASSNDPPGENTDTQYF. The V and J genes are TRBV6-6 and TRBJ2-3, with a possible D match to TRBD2 (6 bases). CDR1 and CDR2 from the germline V gene are MNHNY and SVGAGI (reference sequence). The CDR3 consists of 17 residues. V lost 5 bases and J lost 2, with 20 bases in between.

This clonotype was detected a few times. The chain uses TRBV7-9 and TRBJ1-1; TRBD1 agrees at 7 bases. The germline V gene has CDR1 SEHNR and CDR2 FQNEAQ (reference sequence). CDR3 length equals 15 residues. V trimming: 6 bases; J trimming: 1 base; junction bases outside the gene matches: 8. The CDR3 region has the DNA TGTGCCAGCAGGATGGACAGGTCGAAGAACACTGAAGCTTTCTTT. The encoded protein is CASRMDRSKNTEAFF.

The V call is TRBV6-6, the J call TRBJ2-1; D is unresolved. The J call is in doubt because the DNA end fits TRBJ2-7 better. The germline CDR1 and CDR2 sequences are MNHNY and SVGAGI (reference sequence). The CDR3 extends over 14 amino acids. The CDR3 spells CASSESGRYYEQYF. Written as DNA, the CDR3 is TGTGCCAGCAGTGAATCCGGAAGGTACTACGAGCAGTACTTC.

In its sample, this clonotype is medium-sized. V is TRBV7-2 and J is TRBJ2-1; D is undetermined. The CDR3 sequence is 14 residues long. Germline assignment: CDR1 SGHTA and CDR2 FQGNSA. V dropped 0 bases and J dropped 10 bases, with 13 bases sitting between them. CDR3 in DNA: TGTGCCAGCAGCTTAGCGAGAGCGTCCTACGAGCAGTTCTTC. Translation: CASSLARASYEQFF.

This rearrangement joins TRBV6-5 to TRBJ2-1; 7 nucleotides match TRBD2. The J call is in doubt because the DNA end fits TRBJ2-5 better. This CDR3 is built from 16 residues. Germline lookup yields CDR1 MNHEY and CDR2 SVGAGI. DNA for the CDR3: TGTGCCAGCAGACAAATGGCGGGAGAGATCCAAGAGACCCAGTACTTC. Translation gives CASRQMAGEIQETQYF.

This clonotype was seen a handful of times. The rearrangement uses TRBV6-1 and TRBJ2-1, with D possibly being TRBD2 (6 bases). The CDR3 loop spans 15 amino acids. Per germline, CDR1 MNHNS and CDR2 SASEGT. CDR3 bases: TGTGCGATCCTCCGGAACCCGGGGGTGGTGGAGACCCAGTTCTTC. Protein sequence: CAILRNPGVVETQFF.

This chain uses TRBV12-3 or TRBV12-4 with TRBJ2-5, with 7 positions matching TRBD2. The CDR3 contains 13 residues. J gave up 7 bases and V 9 bases, and 11 bases lay outside the gene matches. CDR3 amino acids: CASLPGGTGTQYF. CDR3 bases: TGTGCCAGTCTCCCCGGGGGGACGGGGACCCAGTACTTC.

The chain combines TRBV12-3 or TRBV12-4 with TRBJ1-5, with D possibly TRBD1 on 5 matching bases. V lost 3 bases, J lost 7 bases, and 13 bases lay in between. The CDR3 is made up of 14 amino acids. In DNA form, the CDR3 reads TGTGCCAGCAGTTTTGGCAGGGATGACCAGCCCCAGCATTTT. Residues: CASSFGRDDQPQHF.

In its sample, this clonotype ranks as medium-sized (0.01 to 0.1%). At one boundary the junction diverges from the germline segment, which might be a read error. The chain joins TRBV7-2 to TRBJ2-1, with 9 bases matching TRBD2. The CDR3 length is 14 residues. Germline V gene sequence: CDR1 SGHTA, CDR2 FQGNSA. CDR3 DNA: TGTGCCAGCAACTTAGCGGGAGCTTACAATGAGCAGTTCTTC. Protein product: CASNLAGAYNEQFF.

By share, this clonotype counts as medium-sized. The chain carries TRBV6-1 and TRBJ1-6; TRBD1 matches at 11 bases. V gave up 5 bases and J gave up 9 bases; unmatched junction bases: 6. Germline V gene data show CDR1 as MNHNS and CDR2 as SASEGT. CDR3 length equals 15 residues. CDR3 amino acids: CASSYRTGGGSPLHF. The CDR3 region has the DNA TGTGCCAGCAGTTACCGGACAGGGGGCGGTTCACCCCTCCACTTT.

This clonotype was seen a handful of times. CDR3 sequence reads: CASSLGGLETQFF. CDR3 in DNA: TGTGCCAGCAGTTTGGGAGGGTTGGAGACCCAGTTCTTC. The chain employs TRBV25-1 and TRBJ2-1, with 7 bases identical to TRBD2. CDR1 and CDR2 (germline): MGHDK, SYGVNS. With V trimmed by 5 bases and J by 13 bases, 11 bases remained unmatched. This CDR3 comprises 13 residues.

Concerning this clonotype: Compared with germline, one end of the junction differs, possibly owing to a read error. CDR3: CVSSFSGRRTDTQYF. In nucleotides, the CDR3 is TGTGTCAGCAGCTTTAGCGGGAGGCGCACAGATACGCAGTATTTT. The rearrangement uses TRBV11-2 and TRBJ2-3; 10 nucleotides match TRBD2. The germline V gene encodes CDR1 SGHAT and CDR2 FQNNGV. This CDR3 is 15 amino acids long.

The chain recombines TRBV12-5 with TRBJ2-1, with D perhaps matching TRBD2 (5 bases). The CDR3 sequence is 13 residues long. Trimming pared 6 bases from V and 13 bases from J, leaving 19 bases between. CDR1 LGHNT and CDR2 FRNRAP come from the germline V gene. In DNA form, the CDR3 reads TGTGCTAGTGGGGAAGGGTGGGGAGAGACCCAGTTCTTC. As protein: CASGEGWGETQFF. Full variable domain (outside the CDR3, taken from reference TRBV12-5 and TRBJ2-1): DARVTQTPRHKVTEMGQEVTMRCQPILGHNTVFWYRQTMMQGLELLAYFRNRAPLDDSGMPKDRFSAEMPDATLATLKIQPSEPRDSAVYFCASGEGWGETQFFGPGTRLTVL.

The V gene is TRBV6-8, the J gene TRBJ2-7; the D is unclear. Trimming pared 2 bases from V and 3 bases from J, leaving 11 bases between. The CDR3 contains 14 residues. Germline assignment: CDR1 MNHGY and CDR2 SAAAGT. The CDR3 protein is CASSYRSEVYEQYF. In DNA, the CDR3 is TGTGCCAGCAGTTACCGGTCAGAAGTCTACGAGCAGTACTTC.

In this sample, this clonotype turned up a few times. V usage is TRBV6-1 and J usage is TRBJ2-1; D tentatively fits TRBD1 or TRBD2 (5 bases each). CDR1 and CDR2 from the germline V gene are MNHNS and SASEGT. The CDR3 length is 15 residues. V lost 3 bases, J lost 4 bases, and 13 bases lay in between. As DNA, the CDR3 is TGTGCCAGCAGTGATGGGGGTAAAAAGTACAATGAGCAGTTCTTC. It specifies CASSDGGKKYNEQFF.

This clonotype was seen more than once but under ten times. The genes are TRBV4-1 and TRBJ2-1, with D maybe TRBD1 (6 bases). Matching the DNA end better, TRBJ2-7 makes the J call doubtful. The CDR3 covers 11 residues. CDR1 and CDR2 (germline): MGHRA, YSYEKL. CDR3 DNA sequence: TGCGCCAGCACCCAGGGGAACGAGCAGTACTTC. Translating it yields CASTQGNEQYF.

The rearrangement links TRBV6-1 to TRBJ1-1, with 7 bases aligning to TRBD1. The CDR3 runs 15 residues. Trimming at V came to 6 bases and at J to 3 bases, leaving 10 bases not matched to a gene. Germline assignment: CDR1 MNHNS and CDR2 SASEGT. The CDR3 loop reads CASSFSGQPYTEAFF. The CDR3 DNA follows: TGTGCCAGCAGCTTTTCGGGACAGCCTTACACTGAAGCTTTCTTT.

The CDR3 DNA reads TGTGCCAGCAGCCCGACTAGCGCCAACCCGCAGTATTTT. This codes for CASSPTSANPQYF. The chain couples TRBV7-2 to TRBJ2-3; TRBD2 matches 8 bases. Germline V gene lookup returns CDR1 SGHTA and CDR2 FQGNSA. The ends lost 5 bases at V and 10 bases at J; junction bases unmatched: 8. The CDR3 has 13 amino acids.

The V and J genes are TRBV6-1 and TRBJ1-1; D gene uncertain. The germline gives CDR1 MNHNS, CDR2 SASEGT. This CDR3 comprises 12 residues. V dropped 3 bases and J dropped 5 bases, with 7 bases sitting between them. The CDR3, as DNA: TGTGCCAGCAGTGAGGGGAGGACTGAAGCTTTCTTT. Its translation is CASSEGRTEAFF.